These T cell receptor beta chains were read from a single sample in a study of shared clonotypes between healthy human individuals. Generated by immunoSEQ multiplex PCR, the TCRdb table keeps only in-frame clones and is missing some. The table has approximately 2.5 million clones, under 95% seen once. The sample was naive CD4+ T cells from PBMCs. The receptor source for this set is a man younger than 30 in good health. Some clones in this sample may be carry-over from other donors' samples. The CDR3 runs from the conserved cysteine through the conserved F or W. Each record gives: J gene, clone size, V gene, D gene, CDR3 DNA, CDR3 protein. D genes are given only for firm matches. Size is omitted from some rows. Given values are once, few, many or a class for expanded clones.

TRBJ1-2,.,TRBV28,.,TGTGCCACCTTACAGGGCGGCGCTTCTAACTATGGCTACACCTTC,CATLQGGASNYGYTF
TRBJ1-1,.,TRBV19,TRBD1,TGTGCCAGTAGTAGCGGGACAGACATGAACACTGAAGCTTTCTTT,CASSSGTDMNTEAFF
TRBJ2-5,.,TRBV27,TRBD1,TGTGCCAGCAGTTCTACGGCCGACAGGGGCTTTGAGACCCAGTACTTC,CASSSTADRGFETQYF
TRBJ2-7,.,TRBV10-1,TRBD1,TGCGCCAGCAGTGGCCGGGACAGGGGATACGAGCAGTACTTC,CASSGRDRGYEQYF
TRBJ2-7,.,TRBV28,.,TGTGCCAGCAGCTTCCCCGGGGGCTACGAGCAGTACTTC,CASSFPGGYEQYF
TRBJ1-5,few,TRBV5-1,.,TGCGCCAGCAGCTTGGATGGGGGTAATCAGCCCCAGCATTTT,CASSLDGGNQPQHF
TRBJ1-2,once,TRBV11-2,.,TGTGCCAGCAGCTCCCCTCGGCGGGGGGTCTGGAACTATGGCTACACCTTC,CASSSPRRGVWNYGYTF
TRBJ2-1,.,TRBV20-1,.,TGCAGTGCTTCTCTCTACAATGAGCAGTTCTTC,CSASLYNEQFF
TRBJ2-1,.,TRBV7-9,TRBD2,TGTGCCAGCAGCTCCACTAGCGGGAGTTCCTACAATGAGCAGTTCTTC,CASSSTSGSSYNEQFF
TRBJ2-3,.,TRBV27,.,TGTGCCAGCAGTTTGGTAGCGACATCGGTGGATACGCAGTATTTT,CASSLVATSVDTQYF
TRBJ2-1,.,TRBV9,.,TGTGCCAGCAGCGTAGCTGCAGATGGAAGCTCCTACAATGAGCAGTTCTTC,CASSVAADGSSYNEQFF
TRBJ2-2,.,TRBV2,.,TGTGCCAGCAAACCGGGAGCGGGCACCGGGGAGCTGTTTTTT,CASKPGAGTGELFF
TRBJ2-1,.,TRBV7-2,.,TGTGCCAGCAGCTTAGCGTTTGGCTCCTACAATGAGCAGTTCTTC,CASSLAFGSYNEQFF
TRBJ1-1,.,TRBV30,TRBD1,TGTGCCGAGAACAGGGGGCTGGAGACTGAAGCTTTCTTT,CAENRGLETEAFF
TRBJ2-2,.,TRBV21-1,.,TGTGCCAGCAGCAAGGGACTAACAAGACCCACCGGGGAGCTGTTTTTT,CASSKGLTRPTGELFF
TRBJ1-1,.,TRBV5-5,.,TGTGCCAGCAGCACCCAGGGTAACACTGAAGCTTTCTTT,CASSTQGNTEAFF
TRBJ2-1,.,TRBV5-1,.,TGCGCCAGGGTATTCGGGCGGTACAATGAGCAGTTCTTC,CARVFGRYNEQFF
TRBJ2-5,.,TRBV5-4,.,TGTGCCAGCAGCTTGTACGGGGAAGAGACCCAGTACTTC,CASSLYGEETQYF
TRBJ1-5,.,TRBV5-1,.,TGCGCCAGCAGCTTGGAGGGACATAGCAATCAGCCCCAGCATTTT,CASSLEGHSNQPQHF
TRBJ2-3,.,TRBV19,.,TGTGCCAGGGTCTACGTCCCCCATAGGTCGGGTACGCAGTATTTT,CARVYVPHRSGTQYF
TRBJ2-3,.,TRBV9,.,TGTGCCAGCAGCCCTCGGGGGAGCACAGATACGCAGTATTTT,CASSPRGSTDTQYF
TRBJ1-2,once,TRBV6-6,.,TGTGCCAGCAGACCGGGACCTCGTAACTATGGCTACACCTTC,CASRPGPRNYGYTF
TRBJ2-7,.,TRBV28,.,TGTGCCAGCACTTCACAGCTAATTTACGAGCAGTACTTC,CASTSQLIYEQYF
TRBJ2-1,.,TRBV19,TRBD1,TGTGCCAGTAGTAGCCCGGGACAGCTTGGCTCCTACAATGAGCAGTTCTTC,CASSSPGQLGSYNEQFF
TRBJ2-1,.,TRBV5-1,TRBD2,TGCGCCAGCAGTCCCGGGACTAGCGGGAGTAATGAGCAGTTCTTC,CASSPGTSGSNEQFF
TRBJ2-7,.,TRBV4-1,TRBD2,TGCGCCAGCAGCTTAAGAGCGGGAGATAGAGAGCAGTACTTC,CASSLRAGDREQYF
TRBJ2-5,.,TRBV7-3,.,TGTGCCAGCAGCTTAAATGGACAGCAAGAGACCCAGTACTTC,CASSLNGQQETQYF
TRBJ1-5,.,TRBV5-1,TRBD1,TGCGCCAGCAGCCTAGAAGGGGGCTGGGGCAATCAGCCCCAGCATTTT,CASSLEGGWGNQPQHF
TRBJ1-2,.,TRBV2,.,TGTGCCAGCAGCGCATATGGACAGAGAAACTATGGCTACACCTTC,CASSAYGQRNYGYTF
TRBJ2-1,once,TRBV27,TRBD2,TGTGCCAGCAGTCCTCTGAGCGGGAGGTTTTACAATGAGCAGTTCTTC,CASSPLSGRFYNEQFF
TRBJ1-2,once,TRBV2,.,TGTGCCTGGGGGGACACTAACTATGGCTACACCTTC,CAWGDTNYGYTF
TRBJ2-7,.,TRBV13,TRBD2,TGTGCCAGCAGCGTAGGGACTAGCGGAGGAAGGAGGTACGAGCAGTACTTC,CASSVGTSGGRRYEQYF
TRBJ2-2,.,TRBV5-4,TRBD2,TGTGCCAGCAGCTCTCGGGGAGGGAGGAACACCGGGGAGCTGTTTTTT,CASSSRGGRNTGELFF
TRBJ1-1,.,TRBV5-6,.,TGTGCCAGCAGCTTGTTCAGGCTCCTCATGAACACTGAAGCTTTCTTT,CASSLFRLLMNTEAFF
TRBJ1-3,.,TRBV18,TRBD1,TGTGCCAGCTCACTGGACAGGGGAAACACCATATATTTT,CASSLDRGNTIYF
TRBJ2-2,.,TRBV19,TRBD1,TGTGCCAGTAGTCCTACAGGGGGGACCGGGGAGCTGTTTTTT,CASSPTGGTGELFF
TRBJ1-1,.,TRBV9,.,TGTGCCAGCAGCGTATTGACAAACACTGAAGCTTTCTTT,CASSVLTNTEAFF
TRBJ1-1,.,TRBV29-1,TRBD1,TGCAGCGTGGGGACAGGGGTGGGCACTGAAGCTTTCTTT,CSVGTGVGTEAFF
TRBJ2-7,.,TRBV5-1,.,TGCGCCAGCAGCATCGTGGGTCCTGGGGGCCAGGACGAGCAGTACTTC,CASSIVGPGGQDEQYF
TRBJ1-5,.,TRBV18,.,TGTGCCAGCTCACCTTTGGAGGGTAGCGATCAGCCCCAGCATTTT,CASSPLEGSDQPQHF
TRBJ1-1,.,TRBV23-1,.,TGCGAACGGCGGAGGGGGGACACTGAAGCTTTCTTT,CERRRGDTEAFF
TRBJ1-3,.,TRBV9,.,TGTGCCAGCAGCGTATCCCCAGCCGGTGGAAACACCATATATTTT,CASSVSPAGGNTIYF
TRBJ1-5,.,TRBV5-8,.,TGTGCCAGCAGCTTGGAAATCGGGACCGTCAATCAGCCCCAGCATTTT,CASSLEIGTVNQPQHF
TRBJ2-2,.,TRBV30,TRBD2,TGTGCCTCCAGACTAGCGGGAGCCACCGGGGAGCTGTTTTTT,CASRLAGATGELFF
TRBJ1-1,.,TRBV7-9,.,TGTGCCAGCAGTGGAGGGGCGATCCTCAACACTGAAGCTTTCTTT,CASSGGAILNTEAFF
TRBJ2-7,few,TRBV9,.,TGTGCCAGCAGCGTAGTAGCGGCCTCCTACGAGCAGTACTTC,CASSVVAASYEQYF